Detailed here is one TCR beta chain. Its antigen target is currently unknown. Base qualities are not at hand, and no much larger clone is one base apart. The sample comes from a study of cytomegalovirus exposure and HLA in healthy donors listed by TCRdb under 2017. About the investigation overall: According to a later analysis, the 120 validation repertoires were produced on the same platform as the 666 repertoires of the first cohort. A separate validation cohort of about 110 different subjects was used in addition to the approximately 700-subject first cohort. The study combined high-throughput TCR immunosequencing, statistical association of individual TCRs with disease status, and machine learning to predict cytomegalovirus infection status. The aim of the study was to test whether cataloging public T cell receptors could identify signatures of past pathogen exposure.

Separate from the approximately 670-subject first cohort, the validation cohort of roughly 120 subjects was the group to which the donors belonged. Receptors were amplified or captured by the immunoSEQ multiplex PCR assay. As for the original processing: To diagnose cytomegalovirus status from the catalog of TCR beta chain sequences, a statistical classification framework was built. This is the immuneACCESS table as TCRdb keeps it, with only in-frame sequences that have V and J called. A part of the clones is gone; compared with another copy, unresolved V genes explain less than half, and the rest is unexplained. The V and J calls and clone size were taken over from that table, and D and trimming were inferred from the DNA. The sample contains some 240,000 clones, approximately 87% of them found a single time. The top ten clones comprise roughly 5.4% of the sample. Trimming takes 4 bases from V and 4 bases from J, and the germline ends sit 16 bases apart. The cysteine opens and the phenylalanine closes a CDR3 of 15 amino acids. Only the CDR3 region is kept as DNA, spanning 45 bases read in frame from base 1. CDR1 is given as SGHVS and CDR2 as FQNEAQ, both from the germline V gene.

What the authors observed across the whole study: A few of the identified cytomegalovirus-associated TCR beta chains were confirmed in vitro to be specific for cytomegalovirus antigens. Most TCR sequences were observed very rarely across donors, whereas some public TCRs were present in many individuals. The validation cohort had no HLA typing available for a later analysis, so co-occurrence within that cohort was assessed over all 120 repertoires. In the study, 150 to 200 TCR beta chains were listed as associated with cytomegalovirus. Subsequent analysis determined that TCRs grouped into clusters in the first cohort also showed a tendency toward co-occurrence across the 90 to 150 validation repertoires, and 85% to 95% of cluster scores exceeded 0. Cytomegalovirus status was reported to be diagnosed by the classifier with high specificity and sensitivity in both the original and validation cohorts. The authors suggested that the approach could potentially be generalized to other disease states and immunological phenotypes.

The TCR originated in a woman between 18 and 29 years old in good health and CMV-seronegative. The rearrangement joined TRBV7-8 to TRBJ1-2, with the D segment identity uncertain. Sample: PBMCs. The bases are TGTGCCAGCAGCTACCCGGGCCAAGAAATCTATGGCTACACCTTC. Its coded protein is CASSYPGQEIYGYTF. The full variable domain, completed from the reference TRBV7-8 and TRBJ1-2 proteins outside the CDR3, reads GAGVSQSPRYKVAKRGQDVALRCDPISGHVSLFWYQQALGQGPEFLTYFQNEAQLDKSGLPSDRFFAERPEGSVSTLKIQRTQQEDSAVYLCASSYPGQEIYGYTFGSGTRLTVV.